The present T cell receptor (beta chain) was sequenced within a study of cytomegalovirus exposure and HLA in healthy donors. The PCR used 60 Vbeta and 13 Jbeta primers. Profiling relied on immunoSEQ multiplex PCR, and the TCRdb table lists in-frame clones only, not all of them. The repertoire holds about 110,000 clones, around 76% seen once, with 10% to 15% in the top ten. The CDR3 has 13 residues. V was shortened by 3 bases and J by 5 bases, with 8 bases between the two germline ends. CDR1 is MDHEN, CDR2 SYDVKM, per germline. V usage is TRBV28 and J usage is TRBJ2-1, with D perhaps TRBD1 (5 bases). The specimen was PBMCs. This receptor was taken from a man aged 25 to 45 in good health and CMV-seropositive. In nucleotides, the CDR3 is TGTGCCAGCAGTTTTGGACACAACAATGAGCAGTTCTTC. Translated, it gives CASSFGHNNEQFF.